This T cell receptor (beta chain) was sequenced in a study of T cell responses to AZD1222 COVID-19 vaccine. Method: immunoSEQ multiplex PCR; TCRdb's copy keeps in-frame clones and lacks some. The repertoire holds approximately 190,000 clones, more than 75% seen once, with more than 0.75% in the top ten. Trimming took off 2 bases at V and 8 bases at J, with 13 bases between the two ends. This CDR3 is 13 amino acids long. The material sequenced was peripheral blood, taken on day 0 of AZD1222 vaccination. The origin of this receptor is an adult in good health. The V and J genes are TRBV5-3 and TRBJ1-2, with no clear D. TRBV5-3 is flagged as an ORF with uncertain function. CDR3 bases: TGTGCCAGAAGCTTTCGGGTAGTCGTCGGCTACACCTTC. This translates into CARSFRVVVGYTF.